The 13 T cell receptor beta chains reported below all come from one sample, sequenced in a study of OX40 agonist ivuxolimab in advanced cancers. Libraries were built with the immunoSEQ multiplex PCR assay. This is the immuneACCESS table as TCRdb keeps it, with only in-frame sequences that have V and J called. A part of the clones is gone; compared with another copy, unresolved V genes explain less than half, and the rest is unexplained. In this sample the table shows about 150,000 clones, around 94% of which occur a single time. Jointly, the top ten make up about 0.31% of the sample. The input for sequencing was CD4+ or CD8+ T cells sorted from blood, taken in a trial of the OX40 agonist ivuxolimab. All receptors derive from an adult with an advanced solid tumor such as melanoma, head and neck, liver or kidney cancer.

V and J are TRBV20-1 and TRBJ1-1; no reliable D call. Germline assignment: CDR1 DFQATT and CDR2 SNEGSKA (reference sequence). Trimming shortened V by 5 bases and J by 3 bases, and 7 bases separated the two germline ends. The CDR3 consists of 11 residues. The CDR3 sequence is CSASPDTEAFF. DNA for the CDR3: TGCAGTGCTTCCCCTGACACTGAAGCTTTCTTT.

V is TRBV27 and J is TRBJ2-1; D remains unclear. There are 15 residues in the CDR3. Trimming stripped 2 bases from V and 7 bases from J, with 15 bases between. CDR1 is MNHEY, CDR2 SMNVEV, per germline (reference sequence). The CDR3 loop is CASSLDTDPWNEQFF. In nucleotides, the CDR3 is TGTGCCAGCAGTTTAGACACGGACCCTTGGAATGAGCAGTTCTTC.

In DNA, the CDR3 is TGTGCCAGCAGCTACAGGGGGTTCGGTGAAAAACTGTTTTTT. Its protein is CASSYRGFGEKLFF. The chain employs TRBV7-2 and TRBJ1-4, with 8 bases lining up with TRBD1. Germline-derived CDR1 and CDR2 are SGHTA and FQGNSA. The V segment lost 4 bases and the J segment 7 bases; nucleotides outside the gene matches: 5. The CDR3 extends over 14 amino acids.

The rearrangement joins TRBV7-9 to TRBJ2-2; weak D call: TRBD1 (6 bases). The V gene's germline CDR1 is SEHNR and CDR2 FQNEAQ (reference sequence). The ends were cut back, 5 bases at V and 4 bases at J, with 11 bases in the middle. This CDR3 region has 14 residues. The CDR3 here is CASSGDIFTGELFF. Written as DNA, the CDR3 is TGTGCCAGCAGCGGGGACATTTTCACCGGGGAGCTGTTTTTT.

The V gene is TRBV11-2, the J gene TRBJ2-1; D is ambiguous. CDR1 is SGHAT, CDR2 FQNNGV, per germline. The CDR3 loop spans 15 amino acids. V lost 4 bases and J lost 7, with 17 bases in between. CDR3 amino acids: CASSSLYGGTNEQFF. The DNA for the CDR3 is TGTGCCAGCAGCTCCCTTTATGGCGGAACGAATGAGCAGTTCTTC.

This chain connects TRBV18 to TRBJ2-5; 7 bases align to TRBD1. Per the germline V gene, CDR1 is KGHSH and CDR2 is LQKENI. The CDR3 is made up of 15 amino acids. V shed 3 bases, J shed 5 bases, and the junction held 9 bases outside the gene matches. This chain's CDR3 is CASSPMTGPGETQYF. The DNA for the CDR3 is TGTGCCAGCTCACCCATGACAGGGCCGGGGGAGACCCAGTACTTC.

The genes are TRBV28 and TRBJ2-3, with 7 bases identical to TRBD2. Germline trimming cut 5 bases from V and 0 bases from J; bases unmatched to any gene: 8. Germline-derived CDR1 and CDR2 are MDHEN and SYDVKM. The CDR3 extends over 16 amino acids. As DNA, the CDR3 is TGTGCCAGCAGTATCCCGGGACTAAAAAGCACAGATACGCAGTATTTT. It encodes CASSIPGLKSTDTQYF.

In DNA, the CDR3 is TGTGCCACCAGTCCTAAGAACACCGGGGAGCTGTTTTTT. Protein: CATSPKNTGELFF. The chain carries TRBV15 and TRBJ2-2; no clear D gene. The germline V gene encodes CDR1 LNHNV and CDR2 YYDKDF (reference sequence). The CDR3 loop spans 13 amino acids. V was clipped by 6 bases and J by 1 base, with 6 bases between them.

The chain links TRBV4-3 to TRBJ1-2, with D tentatively TRBD1 (6 bases). In germline, CDR1 is LGHNA, CDR2 YSLEER. V was clipped by 2 bases and J by 4 bases, with 11 bases between them. This CDR3 is built from 14 residues. The CDR3 sequence: CASSQQTGPYGYTF. In DNA form, the CDR3 reads TGCGCCAGCAGCCAACAAACAGGGCCCTATGGCTACACCTTC.

The V call is TRBV7-9, the J call TRBJ1-2, with D uncertain. The CDR3 spans 15 residues. Germline lookup yields CDR1 SEHNR and CDR2 FQNEAQ (reference sequence). Deletions cut 2 bases from V and 5 bases from J, with 15 bases between. The CDR3 loop reads CASSLLPAGLYGYTF. The CDR3 nucleotides read TGTGCCAGCAGCTTACTCCCCGCCGGATTATATGGCTACACCTTC.

The J gene is TRBJ2-3, the V gene TRBV6-5; TRBD2 matches 7 bases. Germline trimming cut 7 bases from V and 9 bases from J; bases unmatched to any gene: 10. From germline, CDR1 is MNHEY and CDR2 SVGAGI. The length of the CDR3 is 13 residues. CDR3 nucleotide sequence: TGTGCCAGCACTCCACCCGTGGGGGGGACGCAGTATTTT. Encoded protein: CASTPPVGGTQYF.

For this clone: Compared with germline, one end of the junction differs, possibly owing to a read error. The gene calls are TRBV7-3 and TRBJ1-5; 12 positions agree with TRBD1. CDR1 is SGHTA, CDR2 FQGTGA, per germline. The CDR3 runs 16 residues. CDR3 protein: CASSVMGTGGKQPQHF. CDR3 bases: TGTGCCAGCAGCGTAATGGGGACAGGGGGCAAACAGCCCCAGCATTTT. Together with reference TRBV7-3 and TRBJ1-5, the CDR3 gives the full variable domain: GAGVSQTPSNKVTEKGKYVELRCDPISGHTALYWYRQSLGQGPEFLIYFQGTGAADDSGLPNDRFFAVRPEGSVSTLKIQRTERGDSAVYLCASSVMGTGGKQPQHFGDGTRLSIL.

The chain couples TRBV5-1 to TRBJ1-4; the D gene is possibly TRBD1 (6 bases). Trimming cost V 6 bases and J 8 bases, with 20 bases left between them. The length of the CDR3 is 15 residues. CDR1 and CDR2 from the germline V gene are SGHRS and YFSETQ. The CDR3 bases are TGCGCCAGCACCATTTTACCCGGGGGCAAGGAAAAACTGTTTTTT. Its translation: CASTILPGGKEKLFF.